The clone carrying this TCR beta chain was seen only a few times. This entry is derived from a study of blood T cell repertoires in COVID-19. About the study: Italy, Spain and the United States were the sources of the convalescent and acute COVID-19 samples. PBMCs, B-cell-depleted T cells, or T cells were the source of the cDNA or gDNA that made up the material.

The CDR3 is 14 residues long. V lost 3 bases and J lost 6, with 13 bases in between. In germline, CDR1 is SGHNT, CDR2 YYREEE (reference sequence). Authors' methods: For nucleated cells, counts were estimated from reference gene primer amplification. Profiling relied on immunoSEQ multiplex PCR, and the TCRdb table lists in-frame clones only, not all of them. The DNA was the basis for D and trimming; V, J and clone size are from that table. This repertoire shows about 260,000 clones, around nine tenths found once; its top ten account for over 7.5%. The chain is built from TRBV5-4 and TRBJ2-1, with D tentatively TRBD2 (5 bases). The receptor's source is a man in his forties or fifties who had recovered from COVID-19. Sample: peripheral blood. The CDR3 nucleotides read TGTGCCAGCAGCTCGGGGTGGGCGGGCAATGAGCAGTTCTTC. Translation gives CASSSGWAGNEQFF.